This T cell receptor beta chain was identified in a study of blood T cell repertoires in COVID-19. Study in general: Acute-phase and convalescent COVID-19 samples originated in the United States, Italy and Spain. T cells, B-cell-depleted T cells, or PBMCs provided the cDNA or gDNA that served as material.

How the authors handled the data: Reference gene primer amplification in the assay estimated nucleated cell counts. Sequencing was performed with immunoSEQ multiplex PCR; in TCRdb, only in-frame clones are kept and a portion is missing. The V and J calls and clone size are taken from that table; D and trimming were inferred from the DNA. Altogether more than 70,000 clones are present, about 88% being singletons, with the ten largest covering about 7.7%. Trimming left V 2 bases short and J 7 bases short, with 12 bases between. Germline assignment: CDR1 SGHNT and CDR2 YYREEE (reference sequence). The CDR3 contains 13 residues.

This receptor was obtained from a man in his 60s with acute or convalescent COVID-19. The J gene is TRBJ1-2, the V gene TRBV5-4, with D maybe TRBD1 (5 bases). Specimen: peripheral blood. The CDR3 protein is CASSLRQGGGYTF. The CDR3 DNA sequence: TGTGCCAGCAGCTTACGGCAGGGCGGTGGCTACACCTTC.